These T cell receptor beta chains were read from a single sample in a study of blood T cell repertoires in COVID-19. Profiling relied on immunoSEQ multiplex PCR, and the TCRdb table lists in-frame clones only, not all of them. The repertoire consists of 65,000 to 95,000 clones, with 84% occurring once and the leading ten covering 20% to 25%. Sequenced sample: peripheral blood. The source of these receptors is a woman in her forties or fifties with acute or convalescent COVID-19. Both conserved end residues are part of each CDR3. The D gene is left open where the match is weak. Only part of the rows carry a size: once, few, many, or a class if the clone is expanded.

d_call	clone_size	v_call	j_call	cdr3_nt	cdr3_aa
TRBD2	-	TRBV29-1	TRBJ2-1	TGCAGCGTTGGACTAGCGGGAGTGGGGGGTGAGCAGTTCTTC	CSVGLAGVGGEQFF
-	-	TRBV6-6	TRBJ2-7	TGTGCCAGCAGTTCCCGAGAGGGACTTGCCTACGAGCAGTACTTC	CASSSREGLAYEQYF
TRBD1	-	TRBV19	TRBJ1-4	TGTGCCAGTAGTACCTGGACAGGGGTAGGTGAAAAACTGTTTTTT	CASSTWTGVGEKLFF
TRBD1	-	TRBV7-2	TRBJ2-7	TGTGCCAGCAGCCAGGGGGCGGGACAGACCTACGAGCAGTACTTC	CASSQGAGQTYEQYF
TRBD2	-	TRBV7-2	TRBJ2-7	TGTGCCAGCAGCTTCGGGGGGGCCTACGAGCAGTACTTC	CASSFGGAYEQYF
TRBD2	-	TRBV4-1	TRBJ2-1	TGCGCCAGCAGCCAAGATCATTCCGGGACTAGGGGCTCCTACAATGAGCAGTTCTTC	CASSQDHSGTRGSYNEQFF
-	-	TRBV7-8	TRBJ1-1	TGTGCCAGCAGCTTGCAGAGAGGGGGCACTGAAGCTTTCTTT	CASSLQRGGTEAFF
TRBD2	-	TRBV15	TRBJ2-1	TGTGCCACCAGCAGGGATCTTCGCGGGGGATTTTACAATGAGCAGTTCTTC	CATSRDLRGGFYNEQFF
-	-	TRBV15	TRBJ1-1	TGTGCCACCAGCTCCTGGGGGCGAGGGACTGAAGCTTTCTTT	CATSSWGRGTEAFF
TRBD2	-	TRBV19	TRBJ2-3	TGTGCCAGTAACCAACTAGCGGGAGTTTCAGATACGCAGTATTTT	CASNQLAGVSDTQYF
TRBD2	-	TRBV5-1	TRBJ2-7	TGCGCCAGCAGCGCGGGGGGGCCTGAGTACGAGCAGTACTTC	CASSAGGPEYEQYF
-	-	TRBV30	TRBJ1-2	TGTGCCTGGAGTCCTATGCTATTGGGCTACACCTTC	CAWSPMLLGYTF
TRBD1	-	TRBV18	TRBJ1-1	TGTGCCAGCTCACCACCGGGACAGGGGACGAACACTGAAGCTTTCTTT	CASSPPGQGTNTEAFF
-	-	TRBV4-3	TRBJ1-6	TGCGCCAGCAGCCACGGAGAGGGTTCACCCCTCCACTTT	CASSHGEGSPLHF
TRBD1	-	TRBV3-1/TRBV3-2	TRBJ1-5	TGTGCCAGCAGCCATGGGACAGGGAATCAGCCCCAGCATTTT	CASSHGTGNQPQHF
TRBD1	once	TRBV7-8	TRBJ1-2	TGTGCCAGCAGCACGTGGACAGGAGGCTATGGCTACACCTTC	CASSTWTGGYGYTF
TRBD1	-	TRBV5-1	TRBJ2-5	TGCGCCAGCAGCTTGGGGCAGGGGGCTTCCCAAGAGACCCAGTACTTC	CASSLGQGASQETQYF
-	once	TRBV7-2	TRBJ2-2	TGTGCCAGCAGCTTCGTTAACACCGGGGAGCTGTTTTTT	CASSFVNTGELFF
TRBD1	-	TRBV6-5	TRBJ1-5	TGTGCCAGCAGCGGGACAGGAGATCAGCCCCAGCATTTT	CASSGTGDQPQHF
TRBD1	-	TRBV5-1	TRBJ1-1	TGCGCCAGCAGCTCCCGGGACAGGGGGCAAGGCACTGAAGCTTTCTTT	CASSSRDRGQGTEAFF
-	-	TRBV18	TRBJ1-6	TGTGCCAGCTCACCATGGCAAGATAATTCACCCCTCCACTTT	CASSPWQDNSPLHF
-	-	TRBV3-1/TRBV3-2	TRBJ1-4	TGTGCCAGCAGCCGAGTGACAGCAACTAATGAAAAACTGTTTTTT	CASSRVTATNEKLFF
-	once	TRBV27	TRBJ2-7	TGTGCCAGCAGTTTAACAGTACCACGAACCTACGAGCAGTACTTC	CASSLTVPRTYEQYF
TRBD1	once	TRBV5-1	TRBJ1-6	TGCGCCAGCAGCTTGGCGGGGGGACAGGGCGGTTCACCCCTCCACTTT	CASSLAGGQGGSPLHF
TRBD2	-	TRBV3-1/TRBV3-2	TRBJ2-3	TGTGCCAGCAGCCGAAGTCTACTAGCGGACACAGATACGCAGTATTTT	CASSRSLLADTDTQYF
-	-	TRBV19	TRBJ2-2	TGTGCCAGTAGTGGTGGGGCCACCGGGGAGCTGTTTTTT	CASSGGATGELFF
-	-	TRBV6-5	TRBJ2-2	TGTGCCAGCAGTTACTACAGGGACACCGGGGAGCTGTTTTTT	CASSYYRDTGELFF
TRBD1	few	TRBV27	TRBJ2-7	TGTGCCAGCAGTCCGGGACAGGGGGCTTACGAGCAGTACTTC	CASSPGQGAYEQYF
TRBD1	few	TRBV7-9	TRBJ1-5	TGTGCCAGCAGCCAGGACAGGGGGATTAGCAGCAATCAGCCCCAGCATTTT	CASSQDRGISSNQPQHF
-	few	TRBV29-1	TRBJ1-2	TGCAGCGTTGTCAGGGATAACTATGGCTACACCTTC	CSVVRDNYGYTF
-	-	TRBV12-3/TRBV12-4	TRBJ2-7	TGTGCCAGCAGTCTAGGACTGGACTACGAGCAGTACTTC	CASSLGLDYEQYF
-	-	TRBV7-6	TRBJ2-5	TGTGCCAGCAGCCAAAGCGGAGGGCCCCAAGAGACCCAGTACTTC	CASSQSGGPQETQYF
TRBD1	-	TRBV5-6	TRBJ1-2	TGTGCCAGCAGCTCGGTGGGACAGGGGGGGAGAGGCTACACCTTC	CASSSVGQGGRGYTF
TRBD1	-	TRBV27	TRBJ1-2	TGTGCCAGCACCCTCCGGAGGGGGCTTGGCTACACCTTC	CASTLRRGLGYTF